The clone carrying this T cell receptor beta chain was picked up a small number of times. The sample originates from a study of regulatory T cells in long-lasting Graves disease. Time point denoted: newly diagnosed GD, antithyroid drugs for less than 3 months. PBMC-extracted RNA yielded the TCR library. Deletions cut 2 bases from V and 5 bases from J, with 13 bases between. This CDR3 has 14 amino acids. In germline, CDR1 is MNHEY, CDR2 SMNVEV (reference sequence). Library construction for TCR beta used iRepertoire HTBI primers and Arm-PCR of CDR3 regions. TCRdb itself ran the multiplex PCR reads through MiXCR, one entry per CDR3 protein. This table holds about 450,000 distinct CDR3 sequences, about 14% found once. These same records also appear under a second study, on T cells in Graves' hyperthyroidism and ophthalmopathy.

The receptor was isolated from a woman between 50 and 59 years old with Graves disease. The gene calls are TRBV27 and TRBJ2-7; possible D gene TRBD2, 6 bases. The source material was peripheral blood mononuclear cells (PBMCs), sampled at new diagnosis, from a patient treated with antithyroid drugs. In DNA form, the CDR3 reads TGTGCCAGCAGTTTAAACGGGAGTCTACACGAGCAGTACTTC. Translation: CASSLNGSLHEQYF.